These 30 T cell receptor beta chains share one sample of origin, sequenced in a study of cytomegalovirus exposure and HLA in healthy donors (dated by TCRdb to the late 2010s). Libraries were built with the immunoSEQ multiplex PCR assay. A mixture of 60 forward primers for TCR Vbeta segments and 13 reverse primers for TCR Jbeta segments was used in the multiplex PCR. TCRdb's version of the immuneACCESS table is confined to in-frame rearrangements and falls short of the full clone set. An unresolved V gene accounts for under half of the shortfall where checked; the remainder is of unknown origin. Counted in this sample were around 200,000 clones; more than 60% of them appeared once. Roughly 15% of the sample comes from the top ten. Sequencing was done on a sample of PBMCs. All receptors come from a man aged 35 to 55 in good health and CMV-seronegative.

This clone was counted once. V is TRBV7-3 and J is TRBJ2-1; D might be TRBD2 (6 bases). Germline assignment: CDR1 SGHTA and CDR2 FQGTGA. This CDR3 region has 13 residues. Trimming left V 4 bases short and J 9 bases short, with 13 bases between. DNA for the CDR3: TGTGCCAGCAGCTCCTCTTTACTAGCTGAGCAGTTCTTC. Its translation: CASSSSLLAEQFF.

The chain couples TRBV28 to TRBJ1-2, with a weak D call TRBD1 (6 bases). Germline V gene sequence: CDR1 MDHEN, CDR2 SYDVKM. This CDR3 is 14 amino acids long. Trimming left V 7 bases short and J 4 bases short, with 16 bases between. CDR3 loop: CASTLQGSGYGYTF. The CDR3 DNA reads TGTGCCAGCACTCTACAGGGTTCCGGCTATGGCTACACCTTC.

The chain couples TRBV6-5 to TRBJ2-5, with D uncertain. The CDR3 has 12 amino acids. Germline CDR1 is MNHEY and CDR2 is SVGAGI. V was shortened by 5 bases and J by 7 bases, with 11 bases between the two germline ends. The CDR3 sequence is CASSQNLATQYF. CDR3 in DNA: TGTGCCAGCAGTCAGAATCTGGCGACCCAGTACTTC.

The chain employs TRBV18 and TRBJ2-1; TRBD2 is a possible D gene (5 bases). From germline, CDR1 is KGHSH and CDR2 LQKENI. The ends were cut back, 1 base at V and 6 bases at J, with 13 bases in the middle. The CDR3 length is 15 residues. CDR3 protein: CASSPRRPDSNEQFF. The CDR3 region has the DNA TGTGCCAGCTCACCACGGAGGCCGGATTCCAATGAGCAGTTCTTC.

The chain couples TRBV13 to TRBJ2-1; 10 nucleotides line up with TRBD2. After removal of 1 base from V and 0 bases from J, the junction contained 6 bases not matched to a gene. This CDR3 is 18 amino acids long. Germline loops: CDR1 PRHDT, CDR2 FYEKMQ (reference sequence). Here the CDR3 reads CASSLDLAGVYSYNEQFF. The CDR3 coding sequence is TGTGCCAGCAGCTTAGACCTAGCGGGAGTTTACTCCTACAATGAGCAGTTCTTC. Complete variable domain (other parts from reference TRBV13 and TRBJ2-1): AAGVIQSPRHLIKEKRETATLKCYPIPRHDTVYWYQQGPGQDPQFLISFYEKMQSDKGSIPDRFSAQQFSDYHSELNMSSLELGDSALYFCASSLDLAGVYSYNEQFFGPGTRLTVL.

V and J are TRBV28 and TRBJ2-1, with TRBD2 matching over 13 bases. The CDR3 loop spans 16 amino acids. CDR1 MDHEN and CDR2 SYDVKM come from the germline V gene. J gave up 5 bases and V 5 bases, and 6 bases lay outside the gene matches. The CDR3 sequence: CASSPGTSGANNEQFF. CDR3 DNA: TGTGCCAGCAGTCCCGGGACTAGCGGGGCGAACAATGAGCAGTTCTTC.

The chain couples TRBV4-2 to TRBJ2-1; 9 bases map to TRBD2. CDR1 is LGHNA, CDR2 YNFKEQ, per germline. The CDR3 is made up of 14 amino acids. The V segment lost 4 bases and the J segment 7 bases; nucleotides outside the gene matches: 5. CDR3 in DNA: TGTGCCAGCAGCCTTAGCGGGGGTAGGAATGAGCAGTTCTTC. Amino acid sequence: CASSLSGGRNEQFF.

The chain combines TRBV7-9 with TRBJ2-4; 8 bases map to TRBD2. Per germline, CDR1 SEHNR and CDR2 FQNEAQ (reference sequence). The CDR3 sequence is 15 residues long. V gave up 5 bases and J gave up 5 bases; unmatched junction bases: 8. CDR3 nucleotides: TGTGCCAGCAGCCCCGCGGGGGGCCAGGAAAACATTCAGTACTTC. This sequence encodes CASSPAGGQENIQYF.

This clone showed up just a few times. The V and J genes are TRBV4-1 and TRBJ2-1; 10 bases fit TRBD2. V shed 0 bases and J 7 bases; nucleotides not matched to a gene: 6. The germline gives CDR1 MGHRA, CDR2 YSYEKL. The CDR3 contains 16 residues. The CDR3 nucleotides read TGCGCCAGCAGCCAAGACTCTAGCGGGAGAGGTAATGAGCAGTTCTTC. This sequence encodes CASSQDSSGRGNEQFF.

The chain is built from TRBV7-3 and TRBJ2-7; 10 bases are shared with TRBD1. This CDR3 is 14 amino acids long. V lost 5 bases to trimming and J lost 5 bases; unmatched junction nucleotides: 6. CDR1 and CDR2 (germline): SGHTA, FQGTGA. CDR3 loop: CASSTGTGVNEQYF. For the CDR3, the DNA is TGTGCCAGCAGCACCGGGACAGGGGTCAACGAGCAGTACTTC.

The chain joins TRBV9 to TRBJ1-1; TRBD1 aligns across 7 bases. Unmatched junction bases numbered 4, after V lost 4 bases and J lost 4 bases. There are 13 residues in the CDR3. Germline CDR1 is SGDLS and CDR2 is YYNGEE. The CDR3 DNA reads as TGTGCCAGCAGCCCGTCAGGGGGCACTGAAGCTTTCTTT. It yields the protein CASSPSGGTEAFF.

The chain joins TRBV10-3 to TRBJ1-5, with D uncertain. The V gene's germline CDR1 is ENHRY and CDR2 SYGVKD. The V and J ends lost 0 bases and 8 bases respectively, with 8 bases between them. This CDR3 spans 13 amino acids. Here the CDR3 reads CAISESSGEPQHF. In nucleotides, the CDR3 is TGTGCCATCAGTGAGTCGTCGGGTGAGCCCCAGCATTTT.

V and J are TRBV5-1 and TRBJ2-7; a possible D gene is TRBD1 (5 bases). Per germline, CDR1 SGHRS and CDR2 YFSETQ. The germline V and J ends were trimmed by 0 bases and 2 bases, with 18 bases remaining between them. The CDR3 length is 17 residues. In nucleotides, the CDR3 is TGCGCCAGCAGCTTGGGTCGTGGGGCAGGGAAGACCTACGAGCAGTACTTC. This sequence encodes CASSLGRGAGKTYEQYF.

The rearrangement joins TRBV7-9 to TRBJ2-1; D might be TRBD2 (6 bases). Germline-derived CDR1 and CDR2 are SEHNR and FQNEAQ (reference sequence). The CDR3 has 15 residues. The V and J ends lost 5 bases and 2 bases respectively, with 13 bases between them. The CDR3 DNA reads TGTGCCAGCAGCGCTCGACTAGAAGCCTACAATGAGCAGTTCTTC. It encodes CASSARLEAYNEQFF.

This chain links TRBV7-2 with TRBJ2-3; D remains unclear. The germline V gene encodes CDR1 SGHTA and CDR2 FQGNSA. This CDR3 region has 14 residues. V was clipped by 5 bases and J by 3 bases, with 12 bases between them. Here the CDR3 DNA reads TGTGCCAGCAGCCGCATTTACCAGACAGATACGCAGTATTTT. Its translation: CASSRIYQTDTQYF.

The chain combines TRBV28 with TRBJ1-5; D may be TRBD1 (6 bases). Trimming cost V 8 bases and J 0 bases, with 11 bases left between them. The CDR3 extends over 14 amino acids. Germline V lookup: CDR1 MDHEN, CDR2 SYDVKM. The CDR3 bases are TGTGCCAGCGCAGGGGATTATAGCAATCAGCCCCAGCATTTT. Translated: CASAGDYSNQPQHF.

The CDR3 region is CASSLIESGEQFF. In DNA, the CDR3 is TGTGCCAGCAGCTTAATCGAGTCCGGTGAGCAGTTCTTC. The rearrangement links TRBV5-6 to TRBJ2-1, with unresolved D. Trimming shortened V by 2 bases and J by 9 bases, and 12 bases separated the two germline ends. The CDR3 has 13 amino acids. CDR1 SGHDT and CDR2 YYEEEE come from the germline V gene.

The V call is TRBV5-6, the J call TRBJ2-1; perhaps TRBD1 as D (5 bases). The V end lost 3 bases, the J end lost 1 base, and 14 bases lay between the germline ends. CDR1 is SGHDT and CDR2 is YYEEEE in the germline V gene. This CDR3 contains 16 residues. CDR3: CASSSPKGRSYNEQFF. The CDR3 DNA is TGTGCCAGCAGCTCCCCCAAGGGGCGATCCTACAATGAGCAGTTCTTC.

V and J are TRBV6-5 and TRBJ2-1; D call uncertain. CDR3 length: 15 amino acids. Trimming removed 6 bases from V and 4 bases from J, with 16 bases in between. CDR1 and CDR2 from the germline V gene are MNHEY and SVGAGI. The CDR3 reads CASSLDGVTYNEQFF. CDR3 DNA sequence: TGTGCCAGCAGCTTAGACGGAGTAACGTACAATGAGCAGTTCTTC.

CDR3 protein: CASSRRDTGELFF. Here the CDR3 DNA reads TGTGCCAGCAGCCGCCGGGACACCGGGGAGCTGTTTTTT. The genes are TRBV7-3 and TRBJ2-2, with D hard to call. V lost 5 bases and J 3 bases, leaving 7 bases between the germline ends. Germline CDR1 and CDR2: SGHTA and FQGTGA. The CDR3 has 13 residues.

The CDR3 DNA reads TGTGCCAGCAGTAGACAGGGAGTTACCACTGAAGCTTTCTTT. It yields the protein CASSRQGVTTEAFF. The chain combines TRBV28 with TRBJ1-1; 7 bases are shared with TRBD1. Germline V gene lookup returns CDR1 MDHEN and CDR2 SYDVKM. V lost 5 bases, J lost 4 bases, and 7 bases stayed unmatched. This CDR3 region has 14 residues.

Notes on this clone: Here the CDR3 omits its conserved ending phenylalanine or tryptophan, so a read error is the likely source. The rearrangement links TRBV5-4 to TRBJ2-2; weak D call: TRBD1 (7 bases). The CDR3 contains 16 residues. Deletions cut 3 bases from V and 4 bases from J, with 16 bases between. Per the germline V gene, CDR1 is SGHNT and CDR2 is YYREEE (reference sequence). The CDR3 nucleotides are TGTGCCAGCAGCTATGGACCGCAGGGGGGCACCGGGGAGCTGTTTTCT. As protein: CASSYGPQGGTGELFS.

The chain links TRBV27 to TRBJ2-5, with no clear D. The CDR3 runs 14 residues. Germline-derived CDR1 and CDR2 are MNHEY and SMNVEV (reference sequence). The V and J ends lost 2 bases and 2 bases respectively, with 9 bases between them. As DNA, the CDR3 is TGTGCCAGCAGTTTAAGTGATACTCAAGAGACCCAGTACTTC. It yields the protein CASSLSDTQETQYF.

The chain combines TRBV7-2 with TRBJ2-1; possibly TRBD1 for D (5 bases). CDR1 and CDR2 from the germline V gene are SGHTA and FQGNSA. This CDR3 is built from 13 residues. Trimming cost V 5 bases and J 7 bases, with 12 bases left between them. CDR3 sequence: CASSPQGSNEQFF. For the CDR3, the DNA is TGTGCCAGCAGCCCGCAGGGTTCTAATGAGCAGTTCTTC.

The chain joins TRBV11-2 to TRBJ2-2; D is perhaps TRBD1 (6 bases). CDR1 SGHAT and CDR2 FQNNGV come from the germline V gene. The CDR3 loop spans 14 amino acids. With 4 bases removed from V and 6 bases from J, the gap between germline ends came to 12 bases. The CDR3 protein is CASSSTGIAGELFF. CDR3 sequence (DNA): TGTGCCAGCAGCTCCACAGGGATCGCCGGGGAGCTGTTTTTT. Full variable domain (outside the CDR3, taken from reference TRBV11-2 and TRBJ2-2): EAGVAQSPRYKIIEKRQSVAFWCNPISGHATLYWYQQILGQGPKLLIQFQNNGVVDDSQLPKDRFSAERLKGVDSTLKIQPAKLEDSAVYLCASSSTGIAGELFFGEGSRLTVL.

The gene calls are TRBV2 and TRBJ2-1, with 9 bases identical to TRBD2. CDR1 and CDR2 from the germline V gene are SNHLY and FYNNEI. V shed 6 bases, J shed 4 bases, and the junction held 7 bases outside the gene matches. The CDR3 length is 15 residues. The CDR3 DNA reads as TGTGCCAGCAGCCACGGGACTAGCTTTTACAATGAGCAGTTCTTC. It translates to CASSHGTSFYNEQFF.

The CDR3 DNA follows: TGTGCCAGCAGCTTAGCTTCGGGGACAGGGGGCGGTGAGCAGTACTTC. Translated: CASSLASGTGGGEQYF. The V call is TRBV7-2, the J call TRBJ2-7; 12 positions match TRBD1. Germline trimming cut 0 bases from V and 7 bases from J; bases unmatched to any gene: 7. This CDR3 is built from 16 residues. Germline CDR1 and CDR2: SGHTA and FQGNSA.

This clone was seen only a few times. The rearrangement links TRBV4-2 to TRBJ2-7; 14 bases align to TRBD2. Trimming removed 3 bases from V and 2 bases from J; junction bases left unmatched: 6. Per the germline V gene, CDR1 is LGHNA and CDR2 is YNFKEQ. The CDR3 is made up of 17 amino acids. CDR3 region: CASSQGGLAGETYEQYF. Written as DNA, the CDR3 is TGTGCCAGCAGCCAGGGGGGACTAGCGGGAGAGACCTACGAGCAGTACTTC.

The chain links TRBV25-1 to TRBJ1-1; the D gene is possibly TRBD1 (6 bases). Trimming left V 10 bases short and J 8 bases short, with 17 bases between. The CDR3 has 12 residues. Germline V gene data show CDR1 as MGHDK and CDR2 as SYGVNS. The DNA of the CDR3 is TGTGCCACCAAGGGGGACAACGTAGAAGCTTTCTTT. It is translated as CATKGDNVEAFF.

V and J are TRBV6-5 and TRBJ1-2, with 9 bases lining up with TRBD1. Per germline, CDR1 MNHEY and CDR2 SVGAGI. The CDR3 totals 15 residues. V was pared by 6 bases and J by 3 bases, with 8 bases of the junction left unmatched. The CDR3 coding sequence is TGTGCCAGCAGACCTGAGACAGGGGGGCACTATGGCTACACCTTC. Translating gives CASRPETGGHYGYTF.